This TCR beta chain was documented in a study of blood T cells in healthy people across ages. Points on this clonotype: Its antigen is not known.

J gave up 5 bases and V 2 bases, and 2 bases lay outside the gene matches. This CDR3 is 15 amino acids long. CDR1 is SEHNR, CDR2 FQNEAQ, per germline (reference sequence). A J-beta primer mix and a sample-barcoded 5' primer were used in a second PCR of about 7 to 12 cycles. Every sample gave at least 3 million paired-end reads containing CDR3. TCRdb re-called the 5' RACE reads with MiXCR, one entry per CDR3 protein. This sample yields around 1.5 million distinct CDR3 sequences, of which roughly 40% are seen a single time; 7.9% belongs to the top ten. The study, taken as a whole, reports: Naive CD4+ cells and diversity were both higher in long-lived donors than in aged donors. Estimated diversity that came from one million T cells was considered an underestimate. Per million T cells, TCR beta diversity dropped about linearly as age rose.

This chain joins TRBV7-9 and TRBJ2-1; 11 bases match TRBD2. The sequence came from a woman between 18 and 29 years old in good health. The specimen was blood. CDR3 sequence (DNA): TGTGCCAGCAGCTTATCTAGCGGGGGGAACAATGAGCAGTTCTTC. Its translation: CASSLSSGGNNEQFF.